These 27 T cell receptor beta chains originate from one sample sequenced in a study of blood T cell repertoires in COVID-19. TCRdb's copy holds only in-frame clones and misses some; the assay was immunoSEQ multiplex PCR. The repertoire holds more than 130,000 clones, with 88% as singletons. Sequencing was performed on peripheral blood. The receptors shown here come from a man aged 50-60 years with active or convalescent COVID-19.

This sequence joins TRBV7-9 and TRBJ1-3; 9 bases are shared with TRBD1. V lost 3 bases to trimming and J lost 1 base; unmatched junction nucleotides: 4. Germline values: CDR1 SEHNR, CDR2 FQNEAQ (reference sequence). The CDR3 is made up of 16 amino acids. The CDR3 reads CASSFFGTGSGNTIYF. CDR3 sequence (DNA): TGTGCCAGCAGCTTTTTCGGGACAGGGTCTGGAAACACCATATATTTT. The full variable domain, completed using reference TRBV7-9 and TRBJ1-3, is DTGVSQNPRHKITKRGQNVTFRCDPISEHNRLYWYRQTLGQGPEFLTYFQNEAQLEKSRLLSDRFSAERPKGSFSTLEIQRTEQGDSAMYLCASSFFGTGSGNTIYFGEGSWLTVV.

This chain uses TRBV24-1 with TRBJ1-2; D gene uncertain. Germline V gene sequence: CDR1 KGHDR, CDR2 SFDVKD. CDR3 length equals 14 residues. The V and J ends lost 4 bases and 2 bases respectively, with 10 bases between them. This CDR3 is CATSESTRNYGYTF. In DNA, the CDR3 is TGTGCCACCAGTGAGTCGACAAGAAACTATGGCTACACCTTC.

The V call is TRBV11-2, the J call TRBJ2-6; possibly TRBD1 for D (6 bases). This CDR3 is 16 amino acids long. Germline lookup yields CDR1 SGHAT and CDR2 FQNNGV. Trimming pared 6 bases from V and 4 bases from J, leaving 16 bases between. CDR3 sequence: CASRTIQGAGANVLTF. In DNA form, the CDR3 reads TGTGCCAGCAGAACTATACAGGGCGCAGGGGCCAACGTCCTGACTTTC.

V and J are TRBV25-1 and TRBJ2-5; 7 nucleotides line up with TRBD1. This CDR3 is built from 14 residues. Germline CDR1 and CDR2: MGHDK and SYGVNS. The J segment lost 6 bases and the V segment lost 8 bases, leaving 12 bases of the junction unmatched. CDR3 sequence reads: CASGRETGPKTQYF. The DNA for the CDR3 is TGTGCCAGCGGTCGAGAGACAGGGCCGAAGACCCAGTACTTC.

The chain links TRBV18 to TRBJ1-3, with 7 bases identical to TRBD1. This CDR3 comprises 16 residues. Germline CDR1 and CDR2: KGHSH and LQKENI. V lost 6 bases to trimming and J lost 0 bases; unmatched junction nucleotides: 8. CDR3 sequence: CASSLGTVSSGNTIYF. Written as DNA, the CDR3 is TGTGCCAGCTCCCTCGGGACAGTGAGCTCTGGAAACACCATATATTTT.

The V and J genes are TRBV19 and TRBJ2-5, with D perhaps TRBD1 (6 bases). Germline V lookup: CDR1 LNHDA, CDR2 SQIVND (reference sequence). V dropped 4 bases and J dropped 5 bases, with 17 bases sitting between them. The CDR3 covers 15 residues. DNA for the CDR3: TGTGCCAGTAGTAGGCCACAGGGTGTCGGGGAGACCCAGTACTTC. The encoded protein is CASSRPQGVGETQYF.

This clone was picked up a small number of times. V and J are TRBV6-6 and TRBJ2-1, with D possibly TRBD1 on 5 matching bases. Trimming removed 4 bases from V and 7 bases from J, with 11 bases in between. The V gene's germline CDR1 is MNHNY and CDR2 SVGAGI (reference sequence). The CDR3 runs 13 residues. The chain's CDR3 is CASSSQGPNEQFF. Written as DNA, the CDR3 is TGTGCCAGCAGTTCGCAGGGTCCGAATGAGCAGTTCTTC.

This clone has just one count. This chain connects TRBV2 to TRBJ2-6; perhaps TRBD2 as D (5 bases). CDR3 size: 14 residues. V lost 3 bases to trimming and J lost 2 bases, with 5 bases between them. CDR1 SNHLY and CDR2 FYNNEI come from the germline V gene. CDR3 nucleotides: TGTGCCAGCAGTGAGAGGGCTGGGGCCAACGTCCTGACTTTC. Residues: CASSERAGANVLTF. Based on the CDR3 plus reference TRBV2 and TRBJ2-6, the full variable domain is EPEVTQTPSHQVTQMGQEVILRCVPISNHLYFYWYRQILGQKVEFLVSFYNNEISEKSEIFDDQFSVERPDGSNFTLKIRSTKLEDSAMYFCASSERAGANVLTFGAGSRLTVL.

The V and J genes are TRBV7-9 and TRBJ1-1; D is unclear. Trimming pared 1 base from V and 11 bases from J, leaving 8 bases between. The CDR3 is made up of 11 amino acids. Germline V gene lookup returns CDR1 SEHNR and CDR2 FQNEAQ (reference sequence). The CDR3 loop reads CASSLVRGAFF. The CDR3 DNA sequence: TGTGCCAGCAGCTTAGTGAGAGGGGCTTTCTTT.

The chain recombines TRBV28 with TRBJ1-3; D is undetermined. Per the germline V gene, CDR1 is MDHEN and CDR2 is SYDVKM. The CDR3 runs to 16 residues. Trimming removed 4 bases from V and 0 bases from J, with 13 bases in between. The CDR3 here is CASSSGSSRSGNTIYF. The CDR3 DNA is TGTGCCAGCAGTTCGGGGTCCTCCCGCTCTGGAAACACCATATATTTT.

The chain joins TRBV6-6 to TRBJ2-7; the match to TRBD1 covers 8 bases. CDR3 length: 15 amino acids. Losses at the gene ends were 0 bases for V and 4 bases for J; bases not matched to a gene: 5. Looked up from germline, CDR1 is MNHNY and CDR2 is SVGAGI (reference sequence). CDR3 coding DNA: TGTGCCAGCAGTTACTCGATAGACAGGGGTTACGAGCAGTACTTC. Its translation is CASSYSIDRGYEQYF.

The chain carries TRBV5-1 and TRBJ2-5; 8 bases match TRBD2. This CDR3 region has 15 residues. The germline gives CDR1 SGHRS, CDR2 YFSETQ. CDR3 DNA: TGCCCCCGCAGCGACGGGGGGGGCCCCCAAGAGACCCAGTACTTC. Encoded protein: CPRSDGGGPQETQYF.

CDR3: CASSMDSHTEAFF. CDR3 coding DNA: TGTGCCAGCAGTATGGACAGTCACACTGAAGCTTTCTTT. The chain couples TRBV27 to TRBJ1-1; a weak D match, TRBD1 (6 bases). With 5 bases removed from V and 3 bases from J, the gap between germline ends came to 10 bases. CDR1 is MNHEY, CDR2 SMNVEV, per germline (reference sequence). The CDR3 loop spans 13 amino acids.

CDR3 bases: TGTGCCAGCAGTTCCCCGACTAGCGGGACCTACGAGCAGTACTTC. It yields the protein CASSSPTSGTYEQYF. The chain employs TRBV28 and TRBJ2-7; 11 nucleotides match TRBD2. The CDR3 runs to 15 residues. The junction had 4 bases not matched to a gene; V was cut back by 4 bases and J by 2 bases. The germline gives CDR1 MDHEN, CDR2 SYDVKM.

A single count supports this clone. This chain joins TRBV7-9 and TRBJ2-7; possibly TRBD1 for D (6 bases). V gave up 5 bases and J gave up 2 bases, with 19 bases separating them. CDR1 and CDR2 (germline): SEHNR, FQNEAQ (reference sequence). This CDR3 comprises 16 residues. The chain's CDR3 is CASSRGGGRGAYEQYF. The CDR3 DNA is TGTGCCAGCAGCCGGGGTGGGGGCAGGGGTGCCTACGAGCAGTACTTC.

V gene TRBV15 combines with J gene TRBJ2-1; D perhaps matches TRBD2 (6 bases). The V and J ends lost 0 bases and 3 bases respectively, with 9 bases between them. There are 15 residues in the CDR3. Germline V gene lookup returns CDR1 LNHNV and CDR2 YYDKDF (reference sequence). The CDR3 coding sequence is TGTGCCACCAGCAGAGACGGGAGTCGCTACAATGAGCAGTTCTTC. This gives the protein CATSRDGSRYNEQFF.

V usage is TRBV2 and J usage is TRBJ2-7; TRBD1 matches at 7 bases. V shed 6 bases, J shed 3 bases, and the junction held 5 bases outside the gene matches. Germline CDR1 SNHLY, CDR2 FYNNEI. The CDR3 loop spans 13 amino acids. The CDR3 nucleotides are TGTGCCAGCAGAGCGACAGGGAGCTACGAGCAGTACTTC. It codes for CASRATGSYEQYF.

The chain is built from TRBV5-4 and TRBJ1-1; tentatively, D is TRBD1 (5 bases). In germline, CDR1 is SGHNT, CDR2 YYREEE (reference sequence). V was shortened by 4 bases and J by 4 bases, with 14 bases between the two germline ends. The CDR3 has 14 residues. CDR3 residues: CASSRDRKVTEAFF. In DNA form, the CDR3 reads TGTGCCAGCAGCCGAGACAGAAAGGTCACTGAAGCTTTCTTT.

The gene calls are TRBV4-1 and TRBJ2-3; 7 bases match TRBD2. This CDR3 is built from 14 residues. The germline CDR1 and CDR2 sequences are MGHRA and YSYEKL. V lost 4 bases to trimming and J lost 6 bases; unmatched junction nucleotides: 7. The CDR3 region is CASSLGTTRDTQYF. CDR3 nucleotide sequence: TGCGCCAGCAGCCTCGGGACTACTCGGGATACGCAGTATTTT.

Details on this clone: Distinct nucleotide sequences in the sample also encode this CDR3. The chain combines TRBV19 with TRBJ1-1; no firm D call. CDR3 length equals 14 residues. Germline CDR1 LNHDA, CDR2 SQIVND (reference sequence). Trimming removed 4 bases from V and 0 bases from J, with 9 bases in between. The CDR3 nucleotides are TGTGCCAGTAGTACCAGGAGGGTGAACACTGAAGCTTTCTTT. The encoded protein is CASSTRRVNTEAFF.

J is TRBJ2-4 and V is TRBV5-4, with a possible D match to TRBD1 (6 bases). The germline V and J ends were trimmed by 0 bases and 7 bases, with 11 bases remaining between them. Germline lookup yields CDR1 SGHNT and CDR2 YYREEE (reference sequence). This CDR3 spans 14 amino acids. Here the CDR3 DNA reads TGTGCCAGCAGCTTGGGTGGGACAAAGAACATTCAGTACTTC. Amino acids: CASSLGGTKNIQYF.

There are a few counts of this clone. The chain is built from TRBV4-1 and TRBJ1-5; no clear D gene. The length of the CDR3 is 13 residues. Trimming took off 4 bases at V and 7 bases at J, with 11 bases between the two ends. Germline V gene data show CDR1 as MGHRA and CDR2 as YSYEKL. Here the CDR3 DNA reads TGCGCCAGCAGCCCATACCAGAAGCAGCCCCAGCATTTT. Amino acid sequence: CASSPYQKQPQHF.

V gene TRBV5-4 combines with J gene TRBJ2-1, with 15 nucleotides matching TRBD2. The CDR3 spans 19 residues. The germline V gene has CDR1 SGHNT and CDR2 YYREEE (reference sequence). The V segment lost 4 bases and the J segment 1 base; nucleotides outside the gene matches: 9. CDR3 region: CASSLPGLAGGGSYNEQFF. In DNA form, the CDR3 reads TGTGCCAGCAGCCTACCGGGACTAGCGGGAGGTGGGTCCTACAATGAGCAGTTCTTC.

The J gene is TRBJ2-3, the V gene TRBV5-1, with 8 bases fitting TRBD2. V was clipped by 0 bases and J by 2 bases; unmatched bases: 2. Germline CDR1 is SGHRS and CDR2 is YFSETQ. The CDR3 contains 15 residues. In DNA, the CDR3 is TGCGCCAGCAGCTTGGCAGCGGGAGTCACAGATACGCAGTATTTT. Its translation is CASSLAAGVTDTQYF.

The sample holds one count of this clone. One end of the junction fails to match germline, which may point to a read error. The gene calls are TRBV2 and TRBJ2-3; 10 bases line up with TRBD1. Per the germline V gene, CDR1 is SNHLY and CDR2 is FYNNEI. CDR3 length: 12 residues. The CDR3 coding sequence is TGTGCCAGCAGTACCGACAGGGGGCAAGAAACTTTT. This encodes CASSTDRGQETF.

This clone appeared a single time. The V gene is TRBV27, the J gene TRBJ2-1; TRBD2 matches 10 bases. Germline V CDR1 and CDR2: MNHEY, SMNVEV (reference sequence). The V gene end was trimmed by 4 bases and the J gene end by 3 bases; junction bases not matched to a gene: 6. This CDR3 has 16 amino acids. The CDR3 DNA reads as TGTGCCAGCAGTTACAGGGGGACTAGCGTCTACAATGAGCAGTTCTTC. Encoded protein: CASSYRGTSVYNEQFF.

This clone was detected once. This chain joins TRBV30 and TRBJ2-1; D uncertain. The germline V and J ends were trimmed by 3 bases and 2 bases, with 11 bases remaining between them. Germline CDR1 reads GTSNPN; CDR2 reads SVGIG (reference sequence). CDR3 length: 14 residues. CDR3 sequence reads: CAWSLGSPYNEQFF. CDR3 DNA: TGTGCCTGGAGCCTCGGGTCCCCCTACAATGAGCAGTTCTTC. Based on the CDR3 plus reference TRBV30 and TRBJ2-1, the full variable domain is SQTIHQWPATLVQPVGSPLSLECTVEGTSNPNLYWYRQAAGRGLQLLFYSVGIGQISSEVPQNLSASRPQDRQFILSSKKLLLSDSGFYLCAWSLGSPYNEQFFGPGTRLTVL.